The next 11 T cell receptor beta chains were all read from a single sample in a study of cytomegalovirus exposure and HLA in healthy donors. The PCR had 60 Vbeta and 13 Jbeta primers. Sequenced by immunoSEQ multiplex PCR; TCRdb stores in-frame clones only, minus some. The table has 150,000 to 200,000 clones, about four fifths seen once. Sequenced material: PBMCs. The receptors shown here come from a woman between 25 and 40 years old in good health and CMV-seropositive.

DNA of the CDR3: TGTGCCAGCAGTTTATCGGGCGGGTGGGGGGGAGAGACCCAGTACTTC. This gives the protein CASSLSGGWGGETQYF. The rearrangement links TRBV27 to TRBJ2-5; 7 bases are a match to TRBD2. CDR3 length: 16 amino acids. Germline V gives CDR1 MNHEY, CDR2 SMNVEV (reference sequence). J lost 4 bases, V lost 0 bases, and 8 bases had no gene match.

The V gene is TRBV13, the J gene TRBJ2-5; 9 positions match TRBD1. The germline CDR1 and CDR2 sequences are PRHDT and FYEKMQ (reference sequence). The CDR3 has 16 residues. The trim removed 4 bases at V and 5 bases at J, leaving 11 bases unmatched. The CDR3 DNA follows: TGTGCCAGCAGCTCTCAAACCGGGACAGGGTGGGAGACCCAGTACTTC. This gives the protein CASSSQTGTGWETQYF.

V is TRBV6-6 and J is TRBJ2-5; 8 bases agree with TRBD2. The V gene end was trimmed by 7 bases and the J gene end by 5 bases; junction bases not matched to a gene: 6. Germline V gene lookup returns CDR1 MNHNY and CDR2 SVGAGI (reference sequence). The CDR3 length is 13 residues. Here the CDR3 reads CASKVSGSETQYF. The CDR3 nucleotides are TGTGCCAGCAAGGTCAGCGGGAGTGAGACCCAGTACTTC.

The V and J genes are TRBV20-1 and TRBJ2-3; D is undetermined. The germline V and J ends were trimmed by 1 base and 5 bases, with 4 bases remaining between them. The germline V gene has CDR1 DFQATT and CDR2 SNEGSKA (reference sequence). This CDR3 has 11 residues. This CDR3 is CSARGVDTQYF. DNA for the CDR3: TGCAGTGCTAGAGGAGTAGATACGCAGTATTTT.

The gene calls are TRBV6-6 and TRBJ1-4, with 7 bases that match TRBD1. Germline V gene lookup returns CDR1 MNHNY and CDR2 SVGAGI (reference sequence). The junction had 5 bases not matched to a gene; V was cut back by 4 bases and J by 0 bases. The CDR3 spans 16 residues. DNA of the CDR3: TGTGCCAGCAGTTCGACAGGGCTCGCAACTAATGAAAAACTGTTTTTT. This sequence encodes CASSSTGLATNEKLFF.

This chain uses TRBV7-2 with TRBJ2-1; 7 nucleotides agree with TRBD2. The CDR3 contains 13 residues. V gave up 5 bases and J gave up 7 bases; unmatched junction bases: 5. From germline, CDR1 is SGHTA and CDR2 FQGNSA. The CDR3 coding sequence is TGTGCCAGCAGCCGACCGGGACTAAATGAGCAGTTCTTC. Translating gives CASSRPGLNEQFF.

The gene calls are TRBV7-9 and TRBJ1-1; D call uncertain. CDR1 is SEHNR and CDR2 is FQNEAQ in the germline V gene (reference sequence). Trimming cost V 1 base and J 3 bases, with 9 bases left between them. The CDR3 contains 14 residues. Here the CDR3 DNA reads TGTGCCAGCAGCTTAGGCCCTGGAGACACTGAAGCTTTCTTT. Amino acids: CASSLGPGDTEAFF.

This chain joins TRBV5-4 and TRBJ2-7; the match to TRBD1 covers 8 bases. CDR3 length: 15 residues. J was trimmed by 4 bases and V by 1 base; bases with no gene match: 7. Germline-derived CDR1 and CDR2 are SGHNT and YYREEE (reference sequence). The CDR3 sequence: CASSLPGGGQYEQYF. In DNA, the CDR3 is TGTGCCAGCAGCTTGCCAGGGGGCGGGCAGTACGAGCAGTACTTC.

This clone was seen only a few times. J is TRBJ2-7 and V is TRBV11-2; TRBD2 matches at 7 bases. V was pared by 0 bases and J by 5 bases, with 7 bases of the junction left unmatched. Germline V CDR1 and CDR2: SGHAT, FQNNGV. The CDR3 extends over 15 amino acids. The CDR3 spells CASSLDIGRGDEQYF. The CDR3 nucleotides read TGTGCCAGCAGCTTAGATATAGGGAGGGGCGACGAGCAGTACTTC.

The rearrangement joins TRBV18 to TRBJ1-4; D uncertain. Germline CDR1 reads KGHSH; CDR2 reads LQKENI. The ends were cut back, 2 bases at V and 8 bases at J, with 6 bases in the middle. This CDR3 comprises 12 residues. DNA for the CDR3: TGTGCCAGCTCACCAAGCGGGGAAAAACTGTTTTTT. Residues: CASSPSGEKLFF.

This clone was counted between two and nine times. One end of the junction is discordant with germline, which a read error may explain. The rearrangement links TRBV7-7 to TRBJ2-1; TRBD2 agrees at 9 bases. In germline, CDR1 is SSHAT, CDR2 FNYEAQ (reference sequence). The CDR3 totals 19 residues. This CDR3 reads CASSLGELGGGAGYNEQFF. The CDR3 coding sequence is TGTGCTAGCAGCTTGGGTGAACTCGGCGGGGGGGCTGGGTACAATGAGCAGTTCTTC. The variable domain in full, with the rest retrieved from reference TRBV7-7 and TRBJ2-1, is GAGVSQSPRYKVTKRGQDVTLRCDPISSHATLYWYQQALGQGPEFLTYFNYEAQPDKSGLPSDRFSAERPEGSISTLTIQRTEQRDSAMYRCASSLGELGGGAGYNEQFFGPGTRLTVL.